The clone carrying this T cell receptor (beta chain) was counted between two and nine times. TCRdb independently ran MiXCR on the reads; one entry per CDR3 protein. Of under 300,000 distinct CDR3 sequences detected, about 17% appear once; the ten largest clones hold over 40%. The sample comes from a study of T cell repertoires in cytomegalovirus infection. Study-wide context: TCR beta signatures that were public indicated CMV infection and matching HLA type.

V shed 0 bases and J 3 bases; nucleotides not matched to a gene: 3. CDR1 SGHDT and CDR2 YYEEEE come from the germline V gene. This CDR3 spans 14 amino acids. The sequence derives from a human donor in good health (CMV status not recorded). Some clones in this sample may be carry-over from other donors' samples. Sample: CD8+ T cells from PBMCs. V usage is TRBV5-6 and J usage is TRBJ2-7; 7 nucleotides match TRBD2. The CDR3 loop is CASSLVGDYYEQYF. CDR3 sequence (DNA): TGTGCCAGCAGCTTGGTAGGGGACTACTACGAGCAGTACTTC.